These 11 T cell receptor beta chains were all obtained from the same sample, sequenced in a study of identical twins. One entry per CDR3 protein results from TCRdb running MiXCR on the 5' RACE reads. The sample yields under 900,000 distinct CDR3 sequences, 15% to 20% seen once. This sample also belongs to another study, concerning T cells expressing NK-cell markers.

Sample: PBMCs. These receptors were collected from a young woman in good health.

The gene calls are TRBV7-2 and TRBJ2-1, with D unresolved. Per the germline V gene, CDR1 is SGHTA and CDR2 is FQGNSA. With 5 bases removed from V and 9 bases from J, the gap between germline ends came to 14 bases. CDR3 size: 13 residues. The CDR3: CASSTRLAGEQFF. CDR3 DNA: TGTGCCAGCAGCACCCGACTCGCCGGTGAGCAGTTCTTC.

This clonotype was observed a handful of times. The chain links TRBV27 to TRBJ2-5, with TRBD2 matching over 7 bases. The CDR3 length is 15 residues. The V segment lost 3 bases and the J segment 1 base; nucleotides outside the gene matches: 5. In germline, CDR1 is MNHEY, CDR2 SMNVEV (reference sequence). This CDR3 is CASSLFQRGQETQYF. CDR3 nucleotide sequence: TGTGCCAGCAGTTTGTTCCAGCGGGGCCAAGAGACCCAGTACTTC.

This clonotype was detected many times. The chain links TRBV12-3 or TRBV12-4 to TRBJ2-5; TRBD2 agrees at 9 bases. The CDR3 is 13 amino acids. Unmatched junction bases numbered 1, after V lost 3 bases and J lost 5 bases. The CDR3 region is CASSFSGRETQYF. CDR3 coding DNA: TGTGCCAGCAGTTTCAGCGGGAGGGAGACCCAGTACTTC.

This clonotype was seen a few times. The chain carries TRBV7-9 and TRBJ2-1; D gene unclear. Looked up from germline, CDR1 is SEHNR and CDR2 is FQNEAQ (reference sequence). There are 15 residues in the CDR3. Deletions cut 6 bases from V and 8 bases from J, with 20 bases between. In DNA form, the CDR3 reads TGTGCCAGCAGGTCCAAGTGGGGTGGTTCCGATGAGCAGTTCTTC. Protein: CASRSKWGGSDEQFF.

The rearrangement links TRBV11-2 to TRBJ2-7; TRBD2 agrees at 9 bases. V was pared by 6 bases and J by 3 bases, with 12 bases of the junction left unmatched. This CDR3 region has 16 residues. The germline V gene encodes CDR1 SGHAT and CDR2 FQNNGV. The chain's CDR3 is CASSSLAGHPVYEQYF. Here the CDR3 DNA reads TGTGCCAGCAGTTCTCTAGCGGGACACCCAGTCTACGAGCAGTACTTC.

This clonotype has just a few counts. J is TRBJ2-7 and V is TRBV11-2, with 14 bases matching TRBD2. There are 18 residues in the CDR3. With 4 bases clipped from V and 4 bases from J, the junction kept 12 bases outside the gene matches. Germline V gene lookup returns CDR1 SGHAT and CDR2 FQNNGV. The CDR3 DNA sequence: TGTGCCAGCAGCTACAGACTAGCGGGAGGGATTATTTCATACGAGCAGTACTTC. The encoded protein is CASSYRLAGGIISYEQYF.

The V gene is TRBV14, the J gene TRBJ2-1; 11 positions match TRBD1. CDR1 and CDR2 from the germline V gene are SGHDN and FVKESK. Unmatched junction bases numbered 10, after V lost 0 bases and J lost 9 bases. This CDR3 contains 17 residues. As DNA, the CDR3 is TGTGCCAGCAGCCAAGATCTTCGGACAGGGGGCTATTTTGAGCAGTTCTTC. Its translation is CASSQDLRTGGYFEQFF.

This chain links TRBV5-6 with TRBJ2-3; 7 bases fit TRBD1. The junction had 3 bases not matched to a gene; V was cut back by 4 bases and J by 4 bases. Germline-derived CDR1 and CDR2 are SGHDT and YYEEEE. This CDR3 comprises 13 residues. CDR3 in DNA: TGTGCCAGCAGCCGAGACAGGGCAGATACGCAGTATTTT. Translating gives CASSRDRADTQYF.

This clonotype has a handful of counts. The chain uses TRBV5-6 and TRBJ2-7; a weak D match, TRBD1 (6 bases). V gave up 2 bases and J gave up 2 bases, with 14 bases separating them. CDR1 is SGHDT, CDR2 YYEEEE, per germline. This CDR3 region has 15 residues. In DNA, the CDR3 is TGTGCCAGCAGCTTCCTTGACAGGCAGGCCTACGAGCAGTACTTC. This encodes CASSFLDRQAYEQYF.

The V call is TRBV5-1, the J call TRBJ2-1, with a tentative D call TRBD2 (6 bases). CDR1 is SGHRS and CDR2 is YFSETQ in the germline V gene. V shed 6 bases and J shed 4 bases, with 17 bases lying between them. The CDR3 extends over 15 amino acids. The CDR3 loop is CASTGTSPLYNEQFF. Here the CDR3 DNA reads TGCGCCAGCACCGGGACTTCCCCTTTATACAATGAGCAGTTCTTC.

In its sample, this clonotype was seen a few times. The rearrangement links TRBV5-1 to TRBJ2-1; D may correspond to TRBD1 or TRBD2 (6 bases each). The V and J ends lost 1 base and 7 bases respectively, with 21 bases between them. Germline V gene sequence: CDR1 SGHRS, CDR2 YFSETQ. The CDR3 spans 17 residues. As DNA, the CDR3 is TGCGCCAGCAGCTTGACGATCCGGGGGCAGTCAGGGAATGAGCAGTTCTTC. The encoded protein is CASSLTIRGQSGNEQFF.